A single sample gave rise to the 26 T cell receptor beta chains below, sequenced in a study of T cells after yellow fever vaccination. In TCRdb, the 5' RACE reads were re-called with MiXCR into one record per CDR3 protein. Of some 320,000 distinct CDR3 sequences listed, 8.7% are singletons. The starting material was CD4+ T cells sorted from PBMCs, obtained 5 days after the yellow fever booster vaccination. The receptors were sampled from a young man who received the YFV17D yellow fever vaccine.

V and J are TRBV10-3 and TRBJ1-1; TRBD1 might be the D (5 bases). V lost 11 bases and J lost 4, with 11 bases in between. This CDR3 is 11 amino acids long. CDR1 ENHRY and CDR2 SYGVKD come from the germline V gene. This chain's CDR3 is CAVQVSTEAFF. DNA of the CDR3: TGTGCCGTACAGGTTAGCACTGAAGCTTTCTTT.

The chain joins TRBV7-9 to TRBJ2-5; TRBD1 is a possible D gene (6 bases). This CDR3 comprises 14 residues. Germline values: CDR1 SEHNR, CDR2 FQNEAQ (reference sequence). Trimming removed 6 bases at V and 2 bases at J, with 13 bases between. The CDR3, as DNA: TGTGCCAGCAGTCGGGACATGGGGCAAGAGACCCAGTACTTC. Amino acid sequence: CASSRDMGQETQYF. The full variable domain, with the rest looked up from reference TRBV7-9 and TRBJ2-5, is DTGVSQNPRHKITKRGQNVTFRCDPISEHNRLYWYRQTLGQGPEFLTYFQNEAQLEKSRLLSDRFSAERPKGSFSTLEIQRTEQGDSAMYLCASSRDMGQETQYFGPGTRLLVL.

This clonotype was counted between two and nine times. The V gene is TRBV6-1, the J gene TRBJ2-6; 7 nucleotides align to TRBD1. J gave up 0 bases and V 6 bases, and 5 bases lay outside the gene matches. The CDR3 has 16 residues. The germline gives CDR1 MNHNS, CDR2 SASEGT. This CDR3 reads CASSFGQVSGANVLTF. The DNA for the CDR3 is TGTGCCAGCAGCTTTGGACAGGTCTCTGGGGCCAACGTCCTGACTTTC.

The chain uses TRBV4-1 and TRBJ1-2; 10 bases fit TRBD1. This CDR3 contains 17 residues. In germline, CDR1 is MGHRA, CDR2 YSYEKL. Losses at the gene ends were 0 bases for V and 6 bases for J; bases not matched to a gene: 10. This chain's CDR3 is CASSQDRDRGRWDGYTF. The CDR3 DNA reads TGCGCCAGCAGCCAAGATCGGGACAGGGGCCGTTGGGATGGCTACACCTTC.

The chain combines TRBV5-1 with TRBJ2-1; 14 bases align to TRBD2. Germline lookup yields CDR1 SGHRS and CDR2 YFSETQ. The CDR3 has 18 amino acids. Trimming cost V 3 bases and J 0 bases; bases outside gene matches: 5. CDR3 nucleotide sequence: TGCGCCAGCAGCTGGGGACTAGCGGGGGACCCCTCCTACAATGAGCAGTTCTTC. Protein: CASSWGLAGDPSYNEQFF.

The CDR3 is CASSQGWTGGDSPLHF. As DNA, the CDR3 is TGCGCCAGCAGCCAAGGTTGGACAGGGGGAGATTCACCCCTCCACTTT. The chain recombines TRBV4-1 with TRBJ1-6; 10 positions match TRBD1. Germline V CDR1 and CDR2: MGHRA, YSYEKL. CDR3 length: 16 residues. V lost 1 base, J lost 8 bases, and 5 bases stayed unmatched.

This clonotype occurred a few times. The rearrangement joins TRBV29-1 to TRBJ1-1, with 7 positions matching TRBD1. V trimming: 5 bases; J trimming: 5 bases; junction bases outside the gene matches: 8. Germline lookup yields CDR1 SQVTM and CDR2 ANQGSEA. CDR3 length equals 13 residues. The CDR3 protein is CSVRQGRTTEAFF. Written as DNA, the CDR3 is TGCAGCGTTCGACAGGGAAGAACGACTGAAGCTTTCTTT.

The chain recombines TRBV5-1 with TRBJ1-2; D is perhaps TRBD1 (5 bases). Germline loops: CDR1 SGHRS, CDR2 YFSETQ. The CDR3 consists of 13 residues. V was clipped by 4 bases and J by 8 bases, with 15 bases between them. The CDR3 nucleotides read TGCGCCAGCAGCAATGCAGGGCCCGGCGGCTACACCTTC. Amino acid sequence: CASSNAGPGGYTF.

This clonotype has ten or more counts. V gene TRBV9 combines with J gene TRBJ1-1; no firm D call. CDR3 size: 12 residues. Trimming cost V 0 bases and J 3 bases, with 3 bases left between them. In germline, CDR1 is SGDLS, CDR2 YYNGEE. The CDR3 DNA reads TGTGCCAGCAGCGTAGTTCACACTGAAGCTTTCTTT. Encoded protein: CASSVVHTEAFF.

The genes are TRBV5-1 and TRBJ2-5, with TRBD2 identical over 7 bases. Trimming at V came to 4 bases and at J to 4 bases, leaving 13 bases not matched to a gene. The CDR3 is 16 residues long. From germline, CDR1 is SGHRS and CDR2 YFSETQ. CDR3 sequence reads: CASSPMGLLPGETQYF. CDR3 DNA sequence: TGCGCCAGCAGCCCGATGGGACTATTACCTGGAGAGACCCAGTACTTC.

There are many counts of this clonotype. The V gene is TRBV4-2, the J gene TRBJ2-7; D ambiguous. The CDR3 is 14 amino acids. Germline V gives CDR1 LGHNA, CDR2 YNFKEQ. Trimming left V 0 bases short and J 6 bases short, with 12 bases between. In nucleotides, the CDR3 is TGTGCCAGCAGCCAAGAAGTATGGCTTTCCGAGCAGTACTTC. Its translation is CASSQEVWLSEQYF.

The chain carries TRBV4-3 and TRBJ2-1, with a tentative D call TRBD1 (6 bases). This CDR3 is 16 amino acids long. V lost 0 bases and J 4 bases, leaving 13 bases between the germline ends. CDR1 is LGHNA and CDR2 is YSLEER in the germline V gene. The CDR3 region has the DNA TGCGCCAGCAGCCAAGATCCGCTGGGGGCGTACAATGAGCAGTTCTTC. Translating gives CASSQDPLGAYNEQFF.

This clonotype was recorded many times. The chain combines TRBV5-1 with TRBJ2-7; D not resolved. CDR1 and CDR2 from the germline V gene are SGHRS and YFSETQ. This CDR3 has 14 amino acids. Trimming stripped 0 bases from V and 5 bases from J, with 12 bases between. Here the CDR3 reads CASSLDHRSDEQYF. CDR3 nucleotides: TGCGCCAGCAGCTTGGATCACCGATCTGACGAGCAGTACTTC. The full variable domain, rest sourced from reference TRBV5-1 and TRBJ2-7, is KAGVTQTPRYLIKTRGQQVTLSCSPISGHRSVSWYQQTPGQGLQFLFEYFSETQRNKGNFPGRFSGRQFSNSRSEMNVSTLELGDSALYLCASSLDHRSDEQYFGPGTRLTVT.

This rearrangement joins TRBV25-1 to TRBJ1-5; D not certain. The CDR3 has 16 amino acids. Germline CDR1 reads MGHDK; CDR2 reads SYGVNS. Trimming stripped 2 bases from V and 3 bases from J, with 14 bases between. The CDR3 region has the DNA TGTGCCAGCAGTGAAAGGATGCCGCCACACAATCAGCCCCAGCATTTT. This codes for CASSERMPPHNQPQHF. Complete variable domain (other parts from reference TRBV25-1 and TRBJ1-5): EADIYQTPRYLVIGTGKKITLECSQTMGHDKMYWYQQDPGMELHLIHYSYGVNSTEKGDLSSESTVSRIRTEHFPLTLESARPSHTSQYLCASSERMPPHNQPQHFGDGTRLSIL.

This clonotype was detected only a few times. The CDR3 protein is CASSESWGSNQPQHF. In DNA form, the CDR3 reads TGTGCCAGCAGTGAGTCGTGGGGTAGCAATCAGCCCCAGCATTTT. This sequence joins TRBV19 and TRBJ1-5, with no clear D. Germline lookup yields CDR1 LNHDA and CDR2 SQIVND (reference sequence). V lost 9 bases and J 0 bases, leaving 15 bases between the germline ends. This CDR3 has 15 amino acids.

The chain is built from TRBV3-1 and TRBJ2-1; the D gene is possibly TRBD2 (5 bases). The CDR3 consists of 16 residues. CDR1 and CDR2 (germline): LGHDT, YNNKEL (reference sequence). V lost 0 bases, J lost 7 bases, and 16 bases lay in between. The CDR3 region has the DNA TGTGCCAGCAGCCAAGAGGAAATAGCGTACTATAATGAGCAGTTCTTC. Its protein is CASSQEEIAYYNEQFF.

Only a few counts were recorded for this clonotype. The rearrangement uses TRBV5-1 and TRBJ2-5; 9 bases agree with TRBD1. Trimming at V came to 4 bases and at J to 0 bases, leaving 4 bases not matched to a gene. Germline values: CDR1 SGHRS, CDR2 YFSETQ. The CDR3 consists of 15 residues. Here the CDR3 DNA reads TGCGCCAGCAGCACCGGGGACAGGGACCAAGAGACCCAGTACTTC. It translates to CASSTGDRDQETQYF.

This clonotype was recorded at least ten times. The rearrangement uses TRBV5-1 and TRBJ2-3; tentative D call: TRBD2 (6 bases). The V and J ends lost 4 bases and 5 bases respectively, with 14 bases between them. Germline V gene data show CDR1 as SGHRS and CDR2 as YFSETQ. The CDR3 sequence is 14 residues long. This CDR3 is CASSPRQGGDTQYF. CDR3 DNA sequence: TGCGCCAGCAGCCCCCGCCAGGGAGGAGATACGCAGTATTTT.

The chain joins TRBV7-2 to TRBJ2-3; 9 bases map to TRBD2. Trimming removed 1 base from V and 14 bases from J; junction bases left unmatched: 13. CDR3 size: 15 residues. Germline CDR1 SGHTA, CDR2 FQGNSA. CDR3 nucleotide sequence: TGTGCCAGCAGCTTAGATTGGCTTAGCGGGGGCCCCCCGTATTTT. Its protein product is CASSLDWLSGGPPYF.

In its sample, this clonotype was seen a few times. The chain uses TRBV4-3 and TRBJ1-4; 7 bases are shared with TRBD1. Germline V gives CDR1 LGHNA, CDR2 YSLEER. Trimming at V came to 5 bases and at J to 4 bases, leaving 13 bases not matched to a gene. The CDR3 totals 17 residues. The CDR3 DNA reads TGCGCCAGCAGCGCAGGAGGGGGCTTAGGGGGTAATGAAAAACTGTTTTTT. Translation gives CASSAGGGLGGNEKLFF.

In this sample, this clonotype turned up a few times. The rearrangement uses TRBV20-1 and TRBJ2-1, with a weak D call TRBD2 (6 bases). With 6 bases removed from V and 0 bases from J, the gap between germline ends came to 15 bases. The V gene's germline CDR1 is DFQATT and CDR2 SNEGSKA (reference sequence). CDR3 length: 15 amino acids. CDR3 region: CSALGLSSSYNEQFF. The CDR3 DNA reads as TGCAGTGCGCTGGGACTTTCCAGCTCCTACAATGAGCAGTTCTTC.

J is TRBJ1-5 and V is TRBV10-3; 7 nucleotides align to TRBD1. This CDR3 comprises 14 residues. J was trimmed by 7 bases and V by 0 bases; bases with no gene match: 3. Germline V gene lookup returns CDR1 ENHRY and CDR2 SYGVKD. CDR3 amino acids: CAISESTGRQPQHF. CDR3 DNA: TGTGCCATCAGTGAGTCGACAGGGAGGCAGCCCCAGCATTTT.

This clonotype was seen a handful of times. The gene calls are TRBV5-1 and TRBJ1-2; no reliable D call. Per germline, CDR1 SGHRS and CDR2 YFSETQ. The CDR3 consists of 13 residues. The ends were cut back, 0 bases at V and 8 bases at J, with 11 bases in the middle. CDR3: CASSLERVGGYTF. The CDR3 coding sequence is TGCGCCAGCAGCTTGGAACGCGTAGGGGGCTACACCTTC.

This clonotype was found a few times. The chain uses TRBV7-2 and TRBJ2-5; D is perhaps TRBD1 or TRBD2 (5 bases each). Trimming took 5 bases from V and 4 from J, leaving 17 bases between them. Germline assignment: CDR1 SGHTA and CDR2 FQGNSA. The CDR3 is 15 residues long. CDR3 protein: CASSLDRGRGETQYF. In DNA form, the CDR3 reads TGTGCCAGCAGCCTAGACCGGGGCCGAGGAGAGACCCAGTACTTC.

This rearrangement joins TRBV20-1 to TRBJ1-6; TRBD1 aligns across 9 bases. Trimming removed 0 bases from V and 9 bases from J; junction bases left unmatched: 3. The germline gives CDR1 DFQATT, CDR2 SNEGSKA (reference sequence). This CDR3 has 14 amino acids. CDR3 in amino acids: CSAREAQGASPLHF. CDR3 DNA: TGCAGTGCTAGAGAGGCACAGGGGGCTTCACCCCTCCACTTT.

This clonotype was found a few times. The chain combines TRBV5-1 with TRBJ2-2, with 8 bases lining up with TRBD1. V was pared by 4 bases and J by 4 bases, with 9 bases of the junction left unmatched. The CDR3 extends over 16 amino acids. Germline lookup yields CDR1 SGHRS and CDR2 YFSETQ. Written as DNA, the CDR3 is TGCGCCAGCAGCCTGACAGGGGAGGCGTCCACCGGGGAGCTGTTTTTT. Amino acids: CASSLTGEASTGELFF.